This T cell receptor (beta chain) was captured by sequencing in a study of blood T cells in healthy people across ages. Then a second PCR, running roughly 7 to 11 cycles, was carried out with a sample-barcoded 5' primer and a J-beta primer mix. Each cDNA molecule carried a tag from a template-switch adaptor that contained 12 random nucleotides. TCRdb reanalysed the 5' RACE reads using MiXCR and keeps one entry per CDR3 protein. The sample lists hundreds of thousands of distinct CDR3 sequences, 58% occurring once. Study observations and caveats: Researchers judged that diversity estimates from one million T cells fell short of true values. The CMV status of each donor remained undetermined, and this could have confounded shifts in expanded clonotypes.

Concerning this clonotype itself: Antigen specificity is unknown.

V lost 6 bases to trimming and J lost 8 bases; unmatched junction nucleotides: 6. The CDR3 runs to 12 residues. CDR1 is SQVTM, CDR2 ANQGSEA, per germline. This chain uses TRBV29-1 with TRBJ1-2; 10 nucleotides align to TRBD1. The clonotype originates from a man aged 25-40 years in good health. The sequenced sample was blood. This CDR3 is CSVPGQGSGYTF. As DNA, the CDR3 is TGCAGCGTCCCGGGACAGGGGTCGGGCTACACCTTC.